The 7 T cell receptor beta chains below all came from one sample that was sequenced in a study of shared clonotypes between healthy human individuals. The protocol was immunoSEQ multiplex PCR, while the TCRdb copy is restricted to in-frame clones and leaves out a portion. The sample comprises about 560,000 clones, around three quarters of which are singletons, and around 12% rests with the top ten. Sequencing used PBMCs. The source is a woman aged 40 to 55 in good health. Some clones in this sample may be carry-over from other donors' samples.

The rearrangement links TRBV5-1 to TRBJ2-7; TRBD2 might be the D (6 bases). Germline loops: CDR1 SGHRS, CDR2 YFSETQ. V was clipped by 0 bases and J by 2 bases, with 9 bases between them. CDR3 length: 14 residues. The CDR3 sequence is CASSLGGNPYEQYF. The CDR3 DNA is TGCGCCAGCAGCTTGGGCGGGAACCCCTACGAGCAGTACTTC.

The chain has TRBV5-1 and TRBJ2-7; a possible D gene is TRBD2 (6 bases). Germline V CDR1 and CDR2: SGHRS, YFSETQ. The CDR3 length is 15 residues. The ends were cut back, 0 bases at V and 1 base at J, with 11 bases in the middle. CDR3 in DNA: TGCGCCAGCAGCTTGGTGGCGGGGCCATCCTACGAGCAGTACTTC. It yields the protein CASSLVAGPSYEQYF.

This chain connects TRBV27 to TRBJ2-3, with D perhaps given as TRBD1 or TRBD2 (6 bases each). Trimming took 5 bases from V and 6 from J, leaving 12 bases between them. The CDR3 extends over 13 amino acids. In germline, CDR1 is MNHEY, CDR2 SMNVEV (reference sequence). The CDR3 region has the DNA TGTGCCAGCAGTCCGACTAGGGGGGATACGCAGTATTTT. Its protein is CASSPTRGDTQYF.

For this clone: One base separates it from a far larger clone, so it is likely a read error. The rearrangement joins TRBV30 to TRBJ2-5; no firm D call. CDR1 is GTSNPN and CDR2 is SVGIG in the germline V gene (reference sequence). This CDR3 has 15 amino acids. V dropped 5 bases and J dropped 2 bases, with 18 bases sitting between them. CDR3 nucleotides: TGTGCCTGGGGTCAATTAGTGGGGTATCAAGAGACCCAGTACTTC. This gives the protein CAWGQLVGYQETQYF.

The genes are TRBV13 and TRBJ1-1, with 10 bases matching TRBD1. V was clipped by 3 bases and J by 8 bases; unmatched bases: 9. The length of the CDR3 is 15 residues. From germline, CDR1 is PRHDT and CDR2 FYEKMQ (reference sequence). The CDR3 loop is CASSLSRTGGPEAFF. CDR3 DNA sequence: TGTGCCAGCAGCTTGTCAAGGACAGGGGGGCCGGAAGCTTTCTTT.

This clone has a single count. The chain combines TRBV5-1 with TRBJ1-3, with 8 bases aligning to TRBD1. The CDR3 extends over 14 amino acids. Germline assignment: CDR1 SGHRS and CDR2 YFSETQ. V lost 4 bases, J lost 4 bases, and 4 bases stayed unmatched. Written as DNA, the CDR3 is TGCGCCAGCAGCCAGACAGGGGTCGGAAACACCATATATTTT. Translation gives CASSQTGVGNTIYF.

V and J are TRBV10-3 and TRBJ1-5; tentatively, D is TRBD1 (5 bases). Germline lookup yields CDR1 ENHRY and CDR2 SYGVKD. V lost 0 bases and J 2 bases, leaving 17 bases between the germline ends. The CDR3 is 18 amino acids. CDR3 DNA sequence: TGTGCCATCAGTGAGTCTAGGGGAGGGATCGGGGGCAATCAGCCCCAGCATTTT. Translated, it gives CAISESRGGIGGNQPQHF.